These T cell receptor beta chains were read from a single sample in a study of T cell responses to AZD1222 COVID-19 vaccine. Clones were sequenced by immunoSEQ multiplex PCR, and TCRdb holds only the in-frame ones, with some missing. The sample lists about 270,000 clones; approximately 94% were seen once. Source: peripheral blood, taken 28 days after the second AZD1222 dose. All receptors come from an adult who received the AZD1222 COVID-19 vaccine. Each CDR3 is given with its conserved first and last residue. Fields, in order: clone size, J gene, V gene, D gene, CDR3 DNA, CDR3 protein. The D gene is left open where the match is weak. Clone size is given for some rows only: seen once, a few or many times, or a class if the clone is expanded.

. | TRBJ2-2 | TRBV19 | TRBD1 | TGTGCCAGTAGTACGCGGGACAGGGGCTCGAACACCGGGGAGCTGTTTTTT | CASSTRDRGSNTGELFF
. | TRBJ1-1 | TRBV7-3 | . | TGTGCCAGCAGTTTTAAGGGGCAGGGGATGAACACTGAAGCTTTCTTT | CASSFKGQGMNTEAFF
. | TRBJ2-7 | TRBV28 | . | TGTGCCAGCAGTTTTGCACTTAGCTCCTACGAGCAGTACTTC | CASSFALSSYEQYF
. | TRBJ1-1 | TRBV7-9 | TRBD1 | TGTGCCAGCAGCCCTTTCGGGACAGGGGGCCGGAACACTGAAGCTTTCTTT | CASSPFGTGGRNTEAFF
. | TRBJ2-1 | TRBV19 | . | TGTGCCAGTAGTATAGCCACCCTCGATGAGCAGTTCTTC | CASSIATLDEQFF
. | TRBJ1-6 | TRBV7-3 | TRBD1 | TGTGCCAGCAGCTTAACCGGAGGGGGCGATAATTCACCCCTCCACTTT | CASSLTGGGDNSPLHF
. | TRBJ2-1 | TRBV12-3/TRBV12-4 | . | TGTGCCAGCAGTACAGGTTACAATGAGCAGTTCTTC | CASSTGYNEQFF
. | TRBJ2-5 | TRBV28 | . | TGTGCCAGCCCTCGGGGGACAGTTGAGACCCAGTACTTC | CASPRGTVETQYF
many | TRBJ2-7 | TRBV29-1 | . | TGCAGCGTTGAGGTAGCGGACTACGAGCAGTACTTC | CSVEVADYEQYF
. | TRBJ1-2 | TRBV10-2 | . | TGCGCCAGCAGTGAGAGCGGGACCGGAATCTCCTATGGCTACACCTTC | CASSESGTGISYGYTF
. | TRBJ2-7 | TRBV7-2 | TRBD2 | TGTGCCAGCAGCATCGGAGGGACTAGCGGTTCCTACTTC | CASSIGGTSGSYF
. | TRBJ2-2 | TRBV19 | . | TGTGCCAGTAGTCTTGCCGGGGTGCCGGGGGAGCTGTTTTTT | CASSLAGVPGELFF
. | TRBJ1-1 | TRBV2 | . | TGTGCCAGCAGCCCGACATCTTTCGGCACTGAAGCTTTCTTT | CASSPTSFGTEAFF
. | TRBJ1-1 | TRBV2 | . | TGTGCCAGCAGCGAACAGGGACGACCCACTGAAGCTTTCTTT | CASSEQGRPTEAFF
. | TRBJ2-7 | TRBV28 | TRBD2 | TGTGCCAGCAGTTTTTCTAGCGGCGTCTACGAGCAGTACTTC | CASSFSSGVYEQYF
. | TRBJ2-7 | TRBV18 | TRBD1 | TGTGCCAGCTCACAAACAGGGGAGGAGCAGTACTTC | CASSQTGEEQYF
. | TRBJ2-7 | TRBV5-6 | . | TGTGCCAGCAGCTTGTGGGGTCACGAGCAGTACTTC | CASSLWGHEQYF
. | TRBJ2-1 | TRBV3-1/TRBV3-2 | . | TGTGCCAGCAGCCAAGAAGGGGGAGCCTACAATGAGCAGTTCTTC | CASSQEGGAYNEQFF
. | TRBJ1-1 | TRBV6-5 | . | TGTGCCAGCAGTTACGCGGACAGATCCCCAAACACTGAAGCTTTCTTT | CASSYADRSPNTEAFF
. | TRBJ2-7 | TRBV30 | TRBD1 | TGTGCCTGGAGCAGGGACAGGGGGAGATACGAGCAGTACTTC | CAWSRDRGRYEQYF
. | TRBJ2-2 | TRBV3-1/TRBV3-2 | TRBD1 | TGTGCCAGCAGTCCCGGGACAGGGGGCTTCGGGGAGCTGTTTTTT | CASSPGTGGFGELFF
. | TRBJ1-6 | TRBV2 | TRBD1 | TGTGCCAGCAGTGGGGGACAGGGTAGATCACCCCTCCACTTT | CASSGGQGRSPLHF
. | TRBJ2-1 | TRBV24-1 | TRBD2 | TGTGCCACCAGTGTGTTGGGACTAGCGGGAGATAATGAGCAGTTCTTC | CATSVLGLAGDNEQFF
once | TRBJ2-3 | TRBV10-3 | . | TGTGCCACATCCGGCCAGGGAGCAGATACGCAGTATTTT | CATSGQGADTQYF
. | TRBJ2-1 | TRBV3-1/TRBV3-2 | TRBD2 | TGTGCCAGCAGCCAAGAGGGACTAGCGGTCTTGAGCTCCTACAATGAGCAGTTCTTC | CASSQEGLAVLSSYNEQFF
. | TRBJ2-2 | TRBV10-3 | . | TGTGCCATCAGTGAGTCCCCACACCTGGAGGGCGAGGACACCGGGGAGCTGTTTTTT | CAISESPHLEGEDTGELFF
. | TRBJ2-6 | TRBV6-5 | . | TGTGCCAGCAGTACTTGGGGGGCTGGGGCCAACGTCCTGACTTTC | CASSTWGAGANVLTF
. | TRBJ1-5 | TRBV24-1 | . | TGTGCCACCAGTACTCCGGGGTACGATCAGCCCCAGCATTTT | CATSTPGYDQPQHF
. | TRBJ2-1 | TRBV7-9 | TRBD2 | TGTGCCAGCAGCCCAAGCGGGAGGGCCATTGATGAGCAGTTCTTC | CASSPSGRAIDEQFF
. | TRBJ1-6 | TRBV2 | . | TGTGCCAGCAATCCAGGGTATAATTCACCCCTCCACTTT | CASNPGYNSPLHF
. | TRBJ2-7 | TRBV5-1 | TRBD1 | TGCGCCAGCAGCTCGGGACAGGGGCCCGAGCAGTACTTC | CASSSGQGPEQYF
. | TRBJ2-7 | TRBV6-5 | . | TGTGCCAGCAATCCAGGTCCCTACGAGCAGTACTTC | CASNPGPYEQYF
. | TRBJ2-1 | TRBV7-5 | . | TGTGCCAGGCATTCACGGGGTGAGCAGTTCTTC | CARHSRGEQFF
. | TRBJ2-3 | TRBV12-3/TRBV12-4 | . | TGTGCCAGCAGTTTAAGTGGGAGGAATACGCAGTATTTT | CASSLSGRNTQYF
. | TRBJ2-2 | TRBV5-1 | . | TGCGCCAGCAGCTTCAATCAGGGGGGCACCGGGGAGCTGTTTTTT | CASSFNQGGTGELFF
. | TRBJ2-7 | TRBV18 | . | TGTGCCAGCTCACCACCGTCGATTGGGGAGCAGTACTTC | CASSPPSIGEQYF
once | TRBJ2-2 | TRBV18 | TRBD1 | TGTGCCAGCTCACCGAGACAGGGGAACACCGGGGAGCTGTTTTTT | CASSPRQGNTGELFF